A single sample is the source of the 30 T cell receptor beta chains below, sequenced in a study of graft-versus-host responses after intestinal transplantation. The method was immunoSEQ multiplex PCR; TCRdb's version includes in-frame clones alone and lacks a portion of them. The table lists tens of thousands of clones, around 76% of them singletons. Once graft tissue had been processed, intraepithelial and lamina propria lymphocytes were released. The sequencing here drew on ileum tissue, taken 12 days after intestinal transplant. Every receptor here comes from a human patient who received an intestinal transplant, so some T cells may come from the graft donor.

This clone was picked up one time. V is TRBV5-1 and J is TRBJ2-7, with TRBD1 as a possible D gene (5 bases). This CDR3 region has 14 residues. V was clipped by 2 bases and J by 3 bases, with 12 bases between them. Germline assignment: CDR1 SGHRS and CDR2 YFSETQ. The CDR3 DNA follows: TGCGCCAGCAGCTTCGGGCAGGGTCTCTACGAGCAGTACTTC. Protein product: CASSFGQGLYEQYF. Variable domain in full (rest from reference TRBV5-1 and TRBJ2-7): KAGVTQTPRYLIKTRGQQVTLSCSPISGHRSVSWYQQTPGQGLQFLFEYFSETQRNKGNFPGRFSGRQFSNSRSEMNVSTLELGDSALYLCASSFGQGLYEQYFGPGTRLTVT.

This rearrangement joins TRBV5-4 to TRBJ2-1; 11 bases agree with TRBD1. The germline gives CDR1 SGHNT, CDR2 YYREEE (reference sequence). Germline trimming cut 3 bases from V and 6 bases from J; bases unmatched to any gene: 8. The CDR3 runs to 16 residues. Written as DNA, the CDR3 is TGTGCCAGCAGCTCCAGGACAGGGGGCGCAGGCAATGAGCAGTTCTTC. Translation: CASSSRTGGAGNEQFF.

Only a few counts were recorded for this clone. V usage is TRBV9 and J usage is TRBJ1-6, with 7 bases matching TRBD1. This CDR3 spans 15 amino acids. With 4 bases clipped from V and 6 bases from J, the junction kept 7 bases outside the gene matches. Germline CDR1 SGDLS, CDR2 YYNGEE. DNA for the CDR3: TGTGCCAGCAGCACAGAGGGACAGTTTAATTCACCCCTCCACTTT. Its protein product is CASSTEGQFNSPLHF. Full variable domain (missing parts from reference TRBV9 and TRBJ1-6): DSGVTQTPKHLITATGQRVTLRCSPRSGDLSVYWYQQSLDQGLQFLIQYYNGEERAKGNILERFSAQQFPDLHSELNLSSLELGDSALYFCASSTEGQFNSPLHFGNGTRLTVT.

The chain uses TRBV5-4 and TRBJ1-1, with 8 nucleotides matching TRBD1. From germline, CDR1 is SGHNT and CDR2 YYREEE (reference sequence). The CDR3 is 15 amino acids. The ends lost 4 bases at V and 1 base at J; junction bases unmatched: 6. Written as DNA, the CDR3 is TGTGCCAGCAGCCCAACCGGGACAGGGAACACTGAAGCTTTCTTT. This codes for CASSPTGTGNTEAFF.

This chain connects TRBV7-2 to TRBJ1-4, with D possibly being TRBD1 (5 bases). Germline CDR1 reads SGHTA; CDR2 reads FQGNSA. V gave up 5 bases and J gave up 8 bases, with 12 bases separating them. This CDR3 contains 13 residues. The CDR3 region has the DNA TGTGCCAGCAGCCCGTGGCAGGGAGAAAAACTGTTTTTT. Its protein product is CASSPWQGEKLFF.

This clone showed up just a few times. The chain has TRBV6-5 and TRBJ2-7; a possible D gene is TRBD2 (6 bases). Germline lookup yields CDR1 MNHEY and CDR2 SVGAGI. The CDR3 length is 13 residues. The V end lost 2 bases, the J end lost 4 bases, and 9 bases lay between the germline ends. This CDR3 is CASSYGSGYEQYF. DNA of the CDR3: TGTGCCAGCAGTTACGGGAGCGGGTACGAGCAGTACTTC.

The rearrangement joins TRBV7-3 to TRBJ2-3, with D possibly matching TRBD2 (5 bases). The V gene's germline CDR1 is SGHTA and CDR2 FQGTGA. This CDR3 has 13 residues. The ends were cut back, 6 bases at V and 4 bases at J, with 11 bases in the middle. The chain's CDR3 is CASSPGLSDTQYF. In DNA, the CDR3 is TGTGCCAGCAGTCCCGGACTCTCAGATACGCAGTATTTT.

V gene TRBV11-2 combines with J gene TRBJ2-3; D call uncertain. CDR3 length: 14 residues. With 1 base removed from V and 2 bases from J, the gap between germline ends came to 7 bases. Germline lookup yields CDR1 SGHAT and CDR2 FQNNGV. CDR3 DNA: TGTGCCAGCAGCTTAGTTCCGGTCACAGATACGCAGTATTTT. As protein: CASSLVPVTDTQYF.

This chain uses TRBV11-2 with TRBJ2-3, with D perhaps matching TRBD2 (6 bases). V was cut by 1 base and J by 2 bases, with 16 bases left in between. Germline CDR1 SGHAT, CDR2 FQNNGV. The CDR3 consists of 17 residues. The CDR3 DNA follows: TGTGCCAGCAGCTTAGGTGCGGCGGGGTCGTTCACAGATACGCAGTATTTT. Its translation: CASSLGAAGSFTDTQYF.

CDR3 sequence (DNA): TGTGCCAGCAGTTTATTGACCAGCGGGGCTTACAATGAGCAGTTCTTC. Protein sequence: CASSLLTSGAYNEQFF. The rearrangement uses TRBV27 and TRBJ2-1; 7 bases are a match to TRBD2. Trimming at V came to 1 base and at J to 4 bases, leaving 7 bases not matched to a gene. Germline-derived CDR1 and CDR2 are MNHEY and SMNVEV (reference sequence). CDR3 length: 16 amino acids.

The chain links TRBV5-4 to TRBJ2-5, with 8 bases lining up with TRBD1. Germline V lookup: CDR1 SGHNT, CDR2 YYREEE (reference sequence). V shed 4 bases, J shed 1 base, and the junction held 3 bases outside the gene matches. This CDR3 contains 14 residues. The CDR3 DNA is TGTGCCAGCAGCAACGGACAGGGCCAAGAGACCCAGTACTTC. This sequence encodes CASSNGQGQETQYF.

As DNA, the CDR3 is TGTGCCAGCAGCCGGGACAGGGGGTCTTTCTATGGCTACACCTTC. Translating it yields CASSRDRGSFYGYTF. The chain combines TRBV7-9 with TRBJ1-2; 11 bases are a match to TRBD1. This CDR3 contains 15 residues. Germline CDR1 SEHNR, CDR2 FQNEAQ (reference sequence). The V segment lost 5 bases and the J segment 4 bases; nucleotides outside the gene matches: 6.

The chain recombines TRBV4-3 with TRBJ2-6, with unresolved D. The CDR3 has 15 amino acids. The V gene lost 1 base and the J gene lost 1 base, with 5 bases spanning the gap. Germline-derived CDR1 and CDR2 are LGHNA and YSLEER. CDR3 bases: TGCGCCAGCAGCCAAGGGAGTTCTGGGGCCAACGTCCTGACTTTC. The encoded protein is CASSQGSSGANVLTF.

The chain couples TRBV4-2 to TRBJ2-7; 8 nucleotides align to TRBD2. Germline V gives CDR1 LGHNA, CDR2 YNFKEQ. V lost 3 bases, J lost 5 bases, and 15 bases stayed unmatched. This CDR3 region has 17 residues. The DNA of the CDR3 is TGTGCCAGCAGCCACCTGGGGGCTAGCGGGTTCTCAGACGAGCAGTACTTC. This translates into CASSHLGASGFSDEQYF.

V usage is TRBV11-3 and J usage is TRBJ2-3; 7 bases match TRBD2. V trimming: 1 base; J trimming: 1 base; junction bases outside the gene matches: 2. Germline-derived CDR1 and CDR2 are SGHNT and YENEEA. The CDR3 has 15 residues. The CDR3 DNA reads TGTGCCAGCAGCTTAGGAACTAGCGGCACAGATACGCAGTATTTT. Protein: CASSLGTSGTDTQYF.

The rearrangement uses TRBV9 and TRBJ2-5; 9 bases line up with TRBD1. J lost 4 bases, V lost 3 bases, and 7 bases had no gene match. The germline gives CDR1 SGDLS, CDR2 YYNGEE. The CDR3 covers 15 residues. The chain's CDR3 is CASSASGTGRETQYF. The CDR3 DNA reads as TGTGCCAGCAGCGCCTCCGGGACAGGGAGAGAGACCCAGTACTTC.

The chain links TRBV7-9 to TRBJ2-7, with D unclear. The germline gives CDR1 SEHNR, CDR2 FQNEAQ (reference sequence). The CDR3 sequence is 14 residues long. V was trimmed by 1 base and J by 4 bases, leaving 11 bases between them. CDR3: CASSLGPSRYEQYF. The CDR3 DNA sequence: TGTGCCAGCAGCTTAGGTCCTAGTCGGTACGAGCAGTACTTC.

The rearrangement joins TRBV4-2 to TRBJ2-7, with 9 bases aligning to TRBD2. This CDR3 contains 16 residues. The germline V gene has CDR1 LGHNA and CDR2 YNFKEQ. The ends lost 1 base at V and 5 bases at J; junction bases unmatched: 9. For the CDR3, the DNA is TGTGCCAGCAGCCAAGGGGCGCGGGAGGGTGGAAACGAGCAGTACTTC. The encoded protein is CASSQGAREGGNEQYF.

The chain combines TRBV7-6 with TRBJ1-1, with D maybe TRBD1 (5 bases). Germline V gives CDR1 SGHVS, CDR2 FNYEAQ. The CDR3 spans 12 residues. Trimming stripped 4 bases from V and 4 bases from J, with 7 bases between. The CDR3 protein is CASSWGGTEAFF. The CDR3 DNA sequence: TGTGCCAGCAGCTGGGGGGGCACTGAAGCTTTCTTT.

This clone was observed a single time. J is TRBJ2-1 and V is TRBV4-2, with a weak D call TRBD1 (7 bases). The germline V and J ends were trimmed by 0 bases and 12 bases, with 15 bases remaining between them. Germline assignment: CDR1 LGHNA and CDR2 YNFKEQ. The CDR3 is made up of 14 amino acids. For the CDR3, the DNA is TGTGCCAGCAGCCAAGATTCGGAGGGGGCCGGGCAGTTCTTC. It codes for CASSQDSEGAGQFF.

The chain couples TRBV2 to TRBJ2-5; TRBD1 matches at 8 bases. Germline V CDR1 and CDR2: SNHLY, FYNNEI. V dropped 6 bases and J dropped 4; count of bases not matched to a gene: 4. CDR3 length: 13 amino acids. DNA of the CDR3: TGTGCCAGCAGCGGACAGGGTTTAGAGACCCAGTACTTC. Its protein is CASSGQGLETQYF.

By sample fraction, this clone is medium-sized. The gene calls are TRBV27 and TRBJ2-5; 7 positions agree with TRBD1. Germline assignment: CDR1 MNHEY and CDR2 SMNVEV (reference sequence). V gave up 1 base and J gave up 5 bases; unmatched junction bases: 13. The CDR3 runs to 17 residues. CDR3 sequence reads: CASSLYLGDSSRETQYF. CDR3 coding DNA: TGTGCCAGCAGTTTATATTTGGGGGACAGCTCCCGGGAGACCCAGTACTTC.

This chain uses TRBV7-9 with TRBJ1-1; D is perhaps TRBD1 (5 bases). CDR1 and CDR2 (germline): SEHNR, FQNEAQ (reference sequence). V lost 7 bases to trimming and J lost 1 base, with 10 bases between them. The CDR3 is 13 amino acids. As DNA, the CDR3 is TGTGCCAGCATCAGGGCCAGGAACACTGAAGCTTTCTTT. The encoded protein is CASIRARNTEAFF.

About this clone: Compared with germline, one end of the junction differs, possibly owing to a read error. The chain recombines TRBV4-3 with TRBJ2-1; 10 bases map to TRBD2. The CDR3 is 14 residues long. The germline gives CDR1 LGHNA, CDR2 YSLEER. Written as DNA, the CDR3 is TGCGCCAGCAGCCAAGCGGGAGCGGGAGGGCGAAAAATCTTC. Translated, it gives CASSQAGAGGRKIF.

This clone was detected a few times. The chain has TRBV4-2 and TRBJ2-7, with no clear D. This CDR3 has 15 amino acids. Germline assignment: CDR1 LGHNA and CDR2 YNFKEQ. V lost 0 bases, J lost 5 bases, and 14 bases lay in between. The chain's CDR3 is CASSQDLPSRNEQYF. The DNA of the CDR3 is TGTGCCAGCAGCCAAGATCTGCCAAGCAGGAACGAGCAGTACTTC.

The chain has TRBV7-2 and TRBJ1-2; D is undetermined. The CDR3 contains 12 residues. V was clipped by 4 bases and J by 4 bases, with 7 bases between them. Germline CDR1 and CDR2: SGHTA and FQGNSA. CDR3 amino acids: CASSSPSYGYTF. CDR3 bases: TGTGCCAGCAGCTCCCCGAGCTATGGCTACACCTTC.

The genes are TRBV4-1 and TRBJ1-1, with D tentatively TRBD1 (6 bases). This CDR3 is built from 15 residues. The V gene lost 1 base and the J gene lost 2 bases, with 11 bases spanning the gap. CDR1 and CDR2 from the germline V gene are MGHRA and YSYEKL. CDR3 region: CASSQVTGLNTEAFF. CDR3 coding DNA: TGCGCCAGCAGCCAAGTAACAGGGTTAAACACTGAAGCTTTCTTT.

This sequence joins TRBV4-1 and TRBJ2-7; TRBD1 aligns across 8 bases. V lost 4 bases, J lost 6 bases, and 8 bases stayed unmatched. Germline loops: CDR1 MGHRA, CDR2 YSYEKL. CDR3 length: 14 amino acids. CDR3 protein: CASSPGTGRGEQYF. The DNA for the CDR3 is TGCGCCAGCAGCCCTGGGACAGGTCGAGGCGAGCAGTACTTC.

The chain links TRBV5-6 to TRBJ1-2; 7 bases agree with TRBD1. With 3 bases clipped from V and 8 bases from J, the junction kept 19 bases outside the gene matches. Germline V CDR1 and CDR2: SGHDT, YYEEEE. This CDR3 contains 17 residues. CDR3 in DNA: TGTGCCAGCAGCTCGGCGGTCCTCGGATACAGGGGCGGAGGCTACACCTTC. Its protein product is CASSSAVLGYRGGGYTF.

This CDR3 is CASSLDRGEQYF. CDR3 DNA: TGTGCCAGCAGTTTGGACAGGGGCGAGCAGTACTTC. This rearrangement joins TRBV28 to TRBJ2-7, with 9 positions matching TRBD1. The CDR3 consists of 12 residues. J lost 6 bases, V lost 3 bases, and 0 bases had no gene match. Per the germline V gene, CDR1 is MDHEN and CDR2 is SYDVKM.